This T cell receptor (beta chain) was sequenced for a study of technical replicates of blood from a handful of donors. The germline CDR1 and CDR2 sequences are WNHNN and SYGVQD (reference sequence). V dropped 6 bases and J dropped 3 bases, with 9 bases sitting between them. The CDR3 spans 12 residues. TCRdb keeps only in-frame clones here, not all; method: immunoSEQ multiplex PCR. Among fewer than 45,000 clones listed, around 96% were seen once. In its sample, this clone was seen once. The receptor's source is a human donor in good health. The specimen was T cells isolated from PBMCs. The chain uses TRBV10-1 and TRBJ2-7; D unclear. The CDR3 DNA sequence: TGCGCCAGCAGCGAGGCTAACTACGAGCAGTACTTC. Translated: CASSEANYEQYF.